These 17 T cell receptor beta chains originate from one sample sequenced in a study of glioma-infiltrating T cells after dendritic cell vaccination. Time point meaning: after dendritic cell vaccination, including at tumor progression/relapse. Using immunoSEQ multiplex PCR, the repertoire was profiled, and TCRdb retains in-frame clones only, with some absent. The table shows tens of thousands of clones, with around nine tenths occurring only once. Sequencing used blood, obtained after dendritic cell vaccination. The receptors originated from a human donor with glioblastoma.

This clone was counted only a few times. The chain employs TRBV11-3 and TRBJ2-1, with 7 nucleotides matching TRBD2. Germline loops: CDR1 SGHNT, CDR2 YENEEA. CDR3 size: 15 residues. V lost 5 bases to trimming and J lost 2 bases; unmatched junction nucleotides: 6. The DNA of the CDR3 is TGTGCCAGCAGCCACAAAGCGGGGCCCTACAATGAGCAGTTCTTC. Its protein is CASSHKAGPYNEQFF.

For the CDR3, the DNA is TGTGCCAGCAGCCGGACAGGGTGGGGTTTTGACGAGCAGTACTTC. It yields the protein CASSRTGWGFDEQYF. The rearrangement links TRBV21-1 to TRBJ2-7; TRBD1, the table's D call, lacks a check against the DNA. TRBV21-1 is assigned pseudogene status. CDR3 length: 15 amino acids.

The table lists this clone with a count of one. The chain links TRBV10-1 to TRBJ2-1; 7 bases align to TRBD2. Per germline, CDR1 WNHNN and CDR2 SYGVQD (reference sequence). Losses at the gene ends were 3 bases for V and 1 base for J; bases not matched to a gene: 6. CDR3 length: 16 residues. CDR3 coding DNA: TGCGCCAGCAGTGATGACGGGGGGATATCCTACAATGAGCAGTTCTTC. Encoded protein: CASSDDGGISYNEQFF.

The gene calls are TRBV18 and TRBJ1-1, with 9 bases identical to TRBD1. The germline CDR1 and CDR2 sequences are KGHSH and LQKENI. The CDR3 is made up of 15 amino acids. J gave up 4 bases and V 3 bases, and 6 bases lay outside the gene matches. CDR3 coding DNA: TGTGCCAGCTCACCCTCACAGGGGGCGATCACTGAAGCTTTCTTT. Protein product: CASSPSQGAITEAFF.

The chain uses TRBV5-4 and TRBJ2-6; D gene unclear. Trimming removed 3 bases at V and 5 bases at J, with 3 bases between. The CDR3 consists of 12 residues. CDR1 is SGHNT, CDR2 YYREEE, per germline (reference sequence). The chain's CDR3 is CASSSWANVLTF. The CDR3 coding sequence is TGTGCCAGCAGCTCCTGGGCCAACGTCCTGACTTTC.

This chain joins TRBV11-3 and TRBJ2-7; D might be TRBD1 (6 bases). CDR3 length equals 17 residues. The germline V gene has CDR1 SGHNT and CDR2 YENEEA. Trimming took 2 bases from V and 1 from J, leaving 18 bases between them. CDR3 loop: CASSLSLREGGSYEQYF. The DNA of the CDR3 is TGTGCCAGCAGCTTAAGTCTGCGAGAAGGGGGTTCCTACGAGCAGTACTTC.

Only one count was recorded for this clone. The chain links TRBV4-1 to TRBJ2-7, with 12 bases identical to TRBD1. V shed 6 bases and J 5 bases; nucleotides not matched to a gene: 11. This CDR3 has 16 amino acids. Germline assignment: CDR1 MGHRA and CDR2 YSYEKL. CDR3: CASRLEPGQGAHEQYF. CDR3 coding DNA: TGCGCCAGCAGGCTTGAACCGGGACAGGGGGCGCACGAGCAGTACTTC.

V is TRBV7-2 and J is TRBJ2-1; no firm D call. Germline-derived CDR1 and CDR2 are SGHTA and FQGNSA. V dropped 1 base and J dropped 0 bases, with 4 bases sitting between them. CDR3 length: 14 amino acids. CDR3 DNA: TGTGCCAGCAGCTTAGACTTCTCCTACAATGAGCAGTTCTTC. Translating gives CASSLDFSYNEQFF. Variable domain in full (rest from reference TRBV7-2 and TRBJ2-1): GAGVSQSPSNKVTEKGKDVELRCDPISGHTALYWYRQSLGQGLEFLIYFQGNSAPDKSGLPSDRFSAERTGGSVSTLTIQRTQQEDSAVYLCASSLDFSYNEQFFGPGTRLTVL.

The rearrangement joins TRBV7-2 to TRBJ2-3; TRBD2 matches at 11 bases. CDR1 and CDR2 (germline): SGHTA, FQGNSA. V was pared by 1 base and J by 9 bases, with 3 bases of the junction left unmatched. This CDR3 spans 14 amino acids. The CDR3 region has the DNA TGTGCCAGCAGCTTAGGAGGGACTAGCGGCACGCAGTATTTT. It yields the protein CASSLGGTSGTQYF.

J is TRBJ2-3 and V is TRBV19; TRBD2 is a possible D gene (6 bases). Trimming shortened V by 4 bases and J by 6 bases, and 17 bases separated the two germline ends. The CDR3 has 15 residues. The V gene's germline CDR1 is LNHDA and CDR2 SQIVND (reference sequence). CDR3 loop: CASSTRDRGSDTQYF. CDR3 DNA sequence: TGTGCCAGTAGTACAAGGGACCGGGGGAGCGATACGCAGTATTTT.

V is TRBV12-5 and J is TRBJ2-2; D is unresolved. Between the trimmed V and J ends, which lost 1 base and 8 bases, there was a span of 11 bases. The CDR3 extends over 14 amino acids. Germline CDR1 LGHNT, CDR2 FRNRAP. CDR3 amino acids: CASGLDLALGELFF. CDR3 nucleotides: TGTGCTAGTGGTTTGGACTTAGCCCTAGGGGAGCTGTTTTTT. Based on the CDR3 plus reference TRBV12-5 and TRBJ2-2, the full variable domain is DARVTQTPRHKVTEMGQEVTMRCQPILGHNTVFWYRQTMMQGLELLAYFRNRAPLDDSGMPKDRFSAEMPDATLATLKIQPSEPRDSAVYFCASGLDLALGELFFGEGSRLTVL.

The chain joins TRBV7-7 to TRBJ2-5, with TRBD1 matching over 9 bases. V was clipped by 4 bases and J by 2 bases; unmatched bases: 5. The CDR3 consists of 15 residues. Germline V gene lookup returns CDR1 SSHAT and CDR2 FNYEAQ (reference sequence). CDR3 in DNA: TGTGCCAGCAGCTCCGGACAGGGGATTCAAGAGACCCAGTACTTC. Encoded protein: CASSSGQGIQETQYF.

The count of this clone is one. The rearrangement joins TRBV10-1 to TRBJ2-5; perhaps TRBD1 as D (5 bases). Per germline, CDR1 WNHNN and CDR2 SYGVQD (reference sequence). The CDR3 length is 15 residues. Trimming shortened V by 0 bases and J by 10 bases, and 18 bases separated the two germline ends. As DNA, the CDR3 is TGCGCCAGCAGTGAGTCGAGCCCGGGCAGGGTGAACCAGTACTTC. This encodes CASSESSPGRVNQYF.

The gene calls are TRBV5-1 and TRBJ1-4; no reliable D call. The V gene's germline CDR1 is SGHRS and CDR2 YFSETQ. The CDR3 is made up of 15 amino acids. The V and J ends lost 6 bases and 4 bases respectively, with 16 bases between them. The CDR3 coding sequence is TGCGCCAGCAAAAACGTACCGGGAGGTAATGAAAAACTGTTTTTT. It is translated as CASKNVPGGNEKLFF.

The V and J genes are TRBV25-1 and TRBJ2-2; TRBD2 agrees at 7 bases. Germline V gene lookup returns CDR1 MGHDK and CDR2 SYGVNS. The CDR3 loop spans 16 amino acids. The V segment lost 6 bases and the J segment 6 bases; nucleotides outside the gene matches: 13. The CDR3 loop is CASSPSGRHWAGELFF. CDR3 nucleotide sequence: TGTGCCAGCAGCCCTAGCGGCCGTCACTGGGCCGGGGAGCTGTTTTTT.

CDR3 nucleotides: TGTGCCTGGGCGGCCGAAACGTCCTTCTATGGCTACACCTTC. Translating it yields CAWAAETSFYGYTF. The rearrangement links TRBV30 to TRBJ1-2; D is unresolved. The germline gives CDR1 GTSNPN, CDR2 SVGIG (reference sequence). This CDR3 contains 14 residues. V was pared by 5 bases and J by 4 bases, with 17 bases between.

The chain couples TRBV7-6 to TRBJ2-1; 12 positions match TRBD2. After removal of 3 bases from V and 4 bases from J, the junction contained 4 bases not matched to a gene. CDR1 SGHVS and CDR2 FNYEAQ come from the germline V gene. The CDR3 covers 16 residues. The CDR3 here is CASSFLTSGGYNEQFF. The CDR3 DNA sequence: TGTGCCAGCAGCTTCCTGACTAGCGGGGGTTACAATGAGCAGTTCTTC.